Listed below are T cell receptor beta chains from one sample, sequenced in a study of T-cell memory formation after mild COVID-19. One entry per CDR3 protein results from TCRdb running MiXCR on the 5' RACE reads. The table includes around 80,000 distinct CDR3 sequences, about 14% detected once. Sequenced input: PBMCs or a T cell subset sorted from them (not recorded which). All receptors derive from an adult woman who had mild COVID-19 (a few samples of this study predate the infection). Cell type and time point are not known. The CDR3 runs from the conserved cysteine through the conserved F or W. Fields, in order: D gene, V gene, clone size, J gene, CDR3 length, CDR3 DNA, CDR3 protein. D genes are given only for firm matches. Clone size, where shown, is once, few, many, or a class for clones that have expanded.

>TRBD1|TRBV30|few|TRBJ2-3|18
TGTGCCTGGAACGTCGAGTTATCCAGGGACAGTTTCACAGATACGCAGTATTTT
CAWNVELSRDSFTDTQYF
>TRBD2|TRBV7-2|-|TRBJ2-1|15
TGTGCCAGCAGCTCATCTAGCGGTACCTACAATGAGCAGTTCTTC
CASSSSSGTYNEQFF
>TRBD1|TRBV12-3/TRBV12-4|-|TRBJ1-2|13
TGTGCCAGCACCGCGGACAGGCTCTTTGGCTACACCTTC
CASTADRLFGYTF
>TRBD1|TRBV12-3/TRBV12-4|-|TRBJ2-7|17
TGTGCCAGCAGTGCCCGGGACAGGGATTCGGGCCAATACGAGCAGTACTTC
CASSARDRDSGQYEQYF
>TRBD1|TRBV6-1|-|TRBJ2-3|14
TGTGCCAGCAGCCAGGGGGTCGACACAGATACGCAGTATTTT
CASSQGVDTDTQYF
>-|TRBV27|few|TRBJ1-6|12
TGTGCCAGCAGTTTATTGGGCTCACCCCTCCACTTT
CASSLLGSPLHF
>TRBD2|TRBV20-1|-|TRBJ2-1|14
TGCAGTGCTAGAGGGCTAGCGGATAACAATGAGCAGTTCTTC
CSARGLADNNEQFF
>-|TRBV6-5|few|TRBJ1-6|15
TGTGCCAGCAGCTCGAGTGGGCCCTATAATTCACCCCTCCACTTT
CASSSSGPYNSPLHF
>-|TRBV20-1|many|TRBJ2-7|15
TGCAGTGCTACCGGACAGCCTTACCTACCCGGGGAGCAGTACTTC
CSATGQPYLPGEQYF
>-|TRBV7-2|-|TRBJ2-7|15
TGTGCCAGCAGCTTAGCAACGGAGAACTCCTACGAGCAGTACTTC
CASSLATENSYEQYF
>TRBD1|TRBV20-1|few|TRBJ2-1|16
TGCAGTGCTAGAGATTACAGGGGGAGTTCCTACAATGAGCAGTTCTTC
CSARDYRGSSYNEQFF
>-|TRBV20-1|few|TRBJ2-2|14
TGCAGTGCGGCAAATAGGGCAGTCACCGGGGAGCTGTTTTTT
CSAANRAVTGELFF
>TRBD2|TRBV13|-|TRBJ2-1|15
TGTGCCAGCAGCTCGCGGACTAGCGGGTACAATGAGCAGTTCTTC
CASSSRTSGYNEQFF
>-|TRBV12-3/TRBV12-4|-|TRBJ1-3|10
TGTGCCAGCAGTGCAAACACCATATATTTT
CASSANTIYF
>-|TRBV29-1|few|TRBJ2-3|14
TGCAGCGTCCCCCTTCGGGCTGGCACAGATACGCAGTATTTT
CSVPLRAGTDTQYF
>TRBD1|TRBV5-1|many|TRBJ2-7|14
TGCGCCAGCAGCTACAGGGGGCCCTCCTACGAGCAGTACTTC
CASSYRGPSYEQYF
>TRBD1|TRBV6-5|few|TRBJ2-2|16
TGTGCCAGCAGTTCACTGACAGGGGAATTAACCGGGGAGCTGTTTTTT
CASSSLTGELTGELFF
>-|TRBV25-1|few|TRBJ2-2|13
TGTGCCAGCAGTGAAGAAAACACCGGGGAGCTGTTTTTT
CASSEENTGELFF
>-|TRBV20-1|few|TRBJ1-2|14
TGCAGTGCTAGAGATCCGCAGGGCACCTATGGCTACACCTTC
CSARDPQGTYGYTF
>-|TRBV4-1|-|TRBJ1-2|14
TGCGCCAGCAGCCAAGAGTATGGTGCGAGGGGCTACACCTTC
CASSQEYGARGYTF
>-|TRBV9|few|TRBJ2-3|12
TGTGCCAGCAGCAAAAGTCCAGATACGCAGTATTTT
CASSKSPDTQYF
>TRBD1|TRBV7-9|-|TRBJ1-2|13
TGTGCCAGCAGCTTAGGCTCAGGGGGTGGCTACACCTTC
CASSLGSGGGYTF
>TRBD2|TRBV7-7|many|TRBJ2-3|19
TGTGCCAGCAGCTCGGGACTAGCGGGGGATCAGTACCAGGCAGATACGCAGTATTTT
CASSSGLAGDQYQADTQYF
>TRBD1|TRBV7-8|few|TRBJ2-5|15
TGTGCCAGCAGCACACCTGGACAGGGGATCGAGACCCAGTACTTC
CASSTPGQGIETQYF
>-|TRBV29-1|-|TRBJ2-3|12
TGCAGCGTTGCGGTACAAGAAAATACGCAGTATTTT
CSVAVQENTQYF
>-|TRBV5-1|-|TRBJ1-3|15
TGCGCCAGCAGCGCGGACAGTAACTCTGGAAACACCATATATTTT
CASSADSNSGNTIYF
>TRBD2|TRBV7-9|few|TRBJ2-3|15
TGTGCCAGCTCCATCAGCGGGACTGACACAGATACGCAGTATTTT
CASSISGTDTDTQYF
>-|TRBV7-8|many|TRBJ2-7|13
TGTGCCAGCAGCTTAGCTATCGCCGACGAGCAGTACTTC
CASSLAIADEQYF
>-|TRBV4-3|few|TRBJ2-1|15
TGCGCCAGCAGTCAATCGGGGACATCTCCTTATGAGCAGTTCTTC
CASSQSGTSPYEQFF
>-|TRBV20-1|-|TRBJ1-2|18
TGCAGTGCTAGGGGACACCCGACCACTCCAGGGGCTAACTATGGCTACACCTTC
CSARGHPTTPGANYGYTF
>TRBD1|TRBV6-5|few|TRBJ2-4|13
TGTGCCAGCAGTCCCGGGACAGGGAACATTCAGTACTTC
CASSPGTGNIQYF
>-|TRBV4-1|-|TRBJ2-5|15
TGCGCCAGCAGCCAAGATAGGCGTAGGGGAGAGACCCAGTACTTC
CASSQDRRRGETQYF
>-|TRBV11-2|few|TRBJ2-3|13
TGTGCCAGCAGCTTATATCGCGGAGATACGCAGTATTTT
CASSLYRGDTQYF
>TRBD1|TRBV19|few|TRBJ1-5|14
TGTGCCAGTAGTGTACCGACAGGGGCTCAGCCCCAGCATTTT
CASSVPTGAQPQHF
>TRBD1|TRBV15|-|TRBJ2-1|15
TGTGCCACCAGCGACCCCGGGACAGGGGTCCATGAGCAGTTCTTC
CATSDPGTGVHEQFF
>-|TRBV20-1|few|TRBJ2-7|15
TGCAGTGCTAGAGATGACCAGGGGCAGGTATACGAGCAGTACTTC
CSARDDQGQVYEQYF
>-|TRBV29-1|few|TRBJ2-7|13
TGCAGCGTTCTCGGGGAATCCTCCTACGAGCAGTACTTC
CSVLGESSYEQYF
>TRBD2|TRBV11-2|many|TRBJ2-1|16
TGTGCCAGCAGCTGGTTCGGGGGGGACCCGGGGAATGAGCAGTTCTTC
CASSWFGGDPGNEQFF
>-|TRBV12-3/TRBV12-4|-|TRBJ2-3|17
TGTGCCAGCAGTTTCTCGTTAGCGGTGCTTTTCACAGATACGCAGTATTTT
CASSFSLAVLFTDTQYF
>-|TRBV4-2|few|TRBJ1-5|15
TGTGCCAGCAGCCCCTCAGCAGGGAGCAATCAGCCCCAGCATTTT
CASSPSAGSNQPQHF
>-|TRBV20-1|-|TRBJ1-1|13
TGCAGTGCTAGAAACACCAGGGGTACTGAAGCTTTCTTT
CSARNTRGTEAFF
>TRBD1|TRBV5-1|few|TRBJ2-1|17
TGCGCCAGCAGTTCTTTCTCCGGGACAGGGGACGACAATGAGCAGTTCTTC
CASSSFSGTGDDNEQFF